This T cell receptor beta chain came from a study of T cell responses to AZD1222 COVID-19 vaccine. General study points: Females outnumbered males among donors, who were mostly white British; clonal diversity was possibly underestimated.

About this clone itself: Its antigen is still unknown.

The CDR3 runs to 14 residues. Between the trimmed V and J ends, which lost 4 bases and 0 bases, there was a span of 9 bases. Looked up from germline, CDR1 is ENHRY and CDR2 is SYGVKD. The repertoire was sequenced with immunoSEQ multiplex PCR; TCRdb's copy has only in-frame clones and lacks some. The sample lists approximately 190,000 clones; about 94% were seen once. The material was peripheral blood, obtained 28 days after the second AZD1222 dose. The origin of this receptor is an adult who received the AZD1222 COVID-19 vaccine. This chain joins TRBV10-3 and TRBJ1-2; D unclear. CDR3 region: CAISAPESNYGYTF. The CDR3 DNA sequence: TGTGCCATCAGTGCCCCAGAGTCTAACTATGGCTACACCTTC.